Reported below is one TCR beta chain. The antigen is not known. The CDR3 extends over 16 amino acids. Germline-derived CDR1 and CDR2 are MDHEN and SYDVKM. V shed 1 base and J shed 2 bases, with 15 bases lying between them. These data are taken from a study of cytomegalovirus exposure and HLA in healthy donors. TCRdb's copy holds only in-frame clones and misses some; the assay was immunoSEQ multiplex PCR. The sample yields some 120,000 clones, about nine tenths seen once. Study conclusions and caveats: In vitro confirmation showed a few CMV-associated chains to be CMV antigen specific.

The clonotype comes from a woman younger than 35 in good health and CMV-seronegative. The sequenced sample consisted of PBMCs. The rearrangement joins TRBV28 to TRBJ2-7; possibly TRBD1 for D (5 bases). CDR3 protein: CASSLSRSTVPYEQYF. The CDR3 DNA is TGTGCCAGCAGTTTATCTCGGTCGACAGTTCCCTACGAGCAGTACTTC.